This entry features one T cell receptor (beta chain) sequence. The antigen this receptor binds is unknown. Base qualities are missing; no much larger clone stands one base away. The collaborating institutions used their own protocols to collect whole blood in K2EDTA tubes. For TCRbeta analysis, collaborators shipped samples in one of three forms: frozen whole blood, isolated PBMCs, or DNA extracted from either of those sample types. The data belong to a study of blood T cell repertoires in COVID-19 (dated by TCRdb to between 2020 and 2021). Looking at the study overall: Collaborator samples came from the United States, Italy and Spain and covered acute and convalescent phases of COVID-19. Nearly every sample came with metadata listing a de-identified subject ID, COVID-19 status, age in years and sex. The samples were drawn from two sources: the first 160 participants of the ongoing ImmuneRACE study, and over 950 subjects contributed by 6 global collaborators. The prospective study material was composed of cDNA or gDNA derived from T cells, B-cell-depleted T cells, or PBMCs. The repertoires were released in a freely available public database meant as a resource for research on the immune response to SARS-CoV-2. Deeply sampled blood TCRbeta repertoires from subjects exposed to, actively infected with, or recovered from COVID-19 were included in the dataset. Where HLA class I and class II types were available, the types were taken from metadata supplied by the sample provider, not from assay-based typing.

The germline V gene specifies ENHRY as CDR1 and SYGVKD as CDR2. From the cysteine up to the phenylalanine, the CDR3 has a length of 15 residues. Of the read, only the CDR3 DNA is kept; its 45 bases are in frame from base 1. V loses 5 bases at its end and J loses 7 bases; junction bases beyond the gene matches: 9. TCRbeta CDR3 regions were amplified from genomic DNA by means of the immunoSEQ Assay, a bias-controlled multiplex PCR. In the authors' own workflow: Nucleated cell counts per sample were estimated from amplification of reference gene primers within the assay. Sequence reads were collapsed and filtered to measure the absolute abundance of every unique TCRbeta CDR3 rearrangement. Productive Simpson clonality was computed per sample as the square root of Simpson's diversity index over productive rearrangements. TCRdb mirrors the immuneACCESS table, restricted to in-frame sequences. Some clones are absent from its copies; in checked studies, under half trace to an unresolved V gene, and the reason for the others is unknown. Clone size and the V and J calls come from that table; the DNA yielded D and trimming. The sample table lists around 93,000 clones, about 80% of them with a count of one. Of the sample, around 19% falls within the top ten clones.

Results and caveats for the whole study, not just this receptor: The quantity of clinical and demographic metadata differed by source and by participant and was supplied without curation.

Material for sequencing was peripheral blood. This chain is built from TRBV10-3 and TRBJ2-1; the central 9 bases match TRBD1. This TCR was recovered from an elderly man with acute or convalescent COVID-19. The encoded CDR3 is CAISTPGQGVNEQFF. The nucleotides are TGTGCCATCAGTACTCCGGGACAGGGAGTGAATGAGCAGTTCTTC.